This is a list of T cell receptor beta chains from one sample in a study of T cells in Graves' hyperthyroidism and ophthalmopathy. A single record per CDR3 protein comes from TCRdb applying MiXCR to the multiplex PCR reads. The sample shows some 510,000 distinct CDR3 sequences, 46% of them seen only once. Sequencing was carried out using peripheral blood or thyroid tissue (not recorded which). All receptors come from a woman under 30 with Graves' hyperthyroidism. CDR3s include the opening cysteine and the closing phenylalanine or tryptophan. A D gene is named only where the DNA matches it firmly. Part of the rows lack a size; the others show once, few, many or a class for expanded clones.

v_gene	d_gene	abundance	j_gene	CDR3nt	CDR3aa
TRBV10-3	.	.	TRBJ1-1	TGTGCCACTCTTATGAACACTGAAGCTTTCTTT	CATLMNTEAFF
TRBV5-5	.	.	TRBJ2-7	TGTGCCAGCAGCCGGGACCAAACTTCGGACGAGCAGTACTTC	CASSRDQTSDEQYF
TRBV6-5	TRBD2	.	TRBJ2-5	TGTGCCAGCAGTTACGGGCTAGCGGGACAGACCCAGTACTTC	CASSYGLAGQTQYF
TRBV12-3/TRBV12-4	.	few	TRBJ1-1	TGTGCCAGCGGGGATGGGGACACTGAAGCTTTCTTT	CASGDGDTEAFF
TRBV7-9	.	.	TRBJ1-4	TGTGCCAGCCAGGGTAGGGCAACTAATGAAAAACTGTTTTTT	CASQGRATNEKLFF
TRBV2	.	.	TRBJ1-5	TGTGCCAGCAGTGAATGGGGTAATCAGCCCCAGCATTTT	CASSEWGNQPQHF
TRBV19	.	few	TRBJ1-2	TGTGCCAGTAGTTTGGGACGTATAAACTATGGCTACACCTTC	CASSLGRINYGYTF
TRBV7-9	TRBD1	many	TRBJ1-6	TGTGCCAGCAGCTTAGTGGTGGTGGACAGGAATTCACCCCTCCACTTT	CASSLVVVDRNSPLHF
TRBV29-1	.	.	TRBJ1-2	TGTGCCTGGAGTGTAGACCAGGGAGGCTATGGCTACACCTTC	CAWSVDQGGYGYTF
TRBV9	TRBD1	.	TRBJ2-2	TGTGCCAGCGGAGAGGGGGCCATCGGGGAGCTGTTTTTT	CASGEGAIGELFF
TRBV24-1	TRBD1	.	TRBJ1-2	TGTGCCAGCAGTATCGGACAGGGCGGAGGCTACACCTTC	CASSIGQGGGYTF
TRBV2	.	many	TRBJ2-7	TGTGCCAGCAGGTATGACCGAGGGCGGGCCTACGAGCAGTACTTC	CASRYDRGRAYEQYF
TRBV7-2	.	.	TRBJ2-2	TGTGCCAGCACTTACCAGCTACATTCGAACACCGGGGAGCTGTTTTTT	CASTYQLHSNTGELFF
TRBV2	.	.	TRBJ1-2	TGTGCCAGCAGAGCAACCGGTACAGGGACTGGCTACACCTTC	CASRATGTGTGYTF
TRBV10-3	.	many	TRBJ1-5	TGTGCCACCCAGACCGGGACACCAAATCAGCCCCAGCATTTT	CATQTGTPNQPQHF
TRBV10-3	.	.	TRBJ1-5	TGTGCCATCAGGAGCCAGGGCGTCAATCAGCCCCAGCATTTT	CAIRSQGVNQPQHF
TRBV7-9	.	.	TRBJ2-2	TGTGCCAGCAGCTTACAAAGCTCTGGCGGGGAGCTGTTTTTT	CASSLQSSGGELFF
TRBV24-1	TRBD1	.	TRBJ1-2	TGTGCCACCAGTGATTCCAGGGGGGATGGCTACACCTTC	CATSDSRGDGYTF
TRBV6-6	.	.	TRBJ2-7	TGTGCCAGCAGTTACTCAGGGACGCGTACCTACGAGCAGTACTTC	CASSYSGTRTYEQYF
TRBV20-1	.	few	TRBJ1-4	TGCAGTGCTAGAGGAGGGGAGAGTGAAAAACTGTTTTTT	CSARGGESEKLFF
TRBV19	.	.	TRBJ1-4	TGTGCCAGTAGTAAAGGGACGGTTAATGAAAAACTGTTTTTT	CASSKGTVNEKLFF
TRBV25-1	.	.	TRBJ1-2	TGTGCCAGCAGTCGTGCGAGGGGTGGCTACACCTTC	CASSRARGGYTF
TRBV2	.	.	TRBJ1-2	TGTGCCAGCATAGGGATTGGTGGCTACACCTTC	CASIGIGGYTF
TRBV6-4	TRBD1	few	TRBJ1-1	TGTGCCAGCAGTGACCGGGACAGGGGCACTGAAGCTTTCTTT	CASSDRDRGTEAFF
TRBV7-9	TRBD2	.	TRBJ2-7	TGTGCCAGCAGCCCGGGTGGGACTAGCCTCGAGCAGTACTTC	CASSPGGTSLEQYF
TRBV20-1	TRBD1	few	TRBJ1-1	TGCAGTGCCGGGGATGGGCAGGGGGCAGGGAGCACTGAAGCTTTCTTT	CSAGDGQGAGSTEAFF
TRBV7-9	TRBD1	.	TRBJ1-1	TGTGCCACCCAGGGACAGGGGAATGAAGCTTTCTTT	CATQGQGNEAFF
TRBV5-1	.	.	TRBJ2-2	TGCGTCGGCAGCCTGAACACCGGGGAGCTGTTTTTT	CVGSLNTGELFF
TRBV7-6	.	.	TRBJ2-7	TGTGCTAGACCTTCAGGGTCCGAGCAGTACTTC	CARPSGSEQYF
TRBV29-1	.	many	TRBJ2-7	TGCAGCGTACAGGCTTCCCACGAGCAGTACTTC	CSVQASHEQYF
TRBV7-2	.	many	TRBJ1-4	TGTGCCAGCAGCTTCTTGTTGTCCAGTGAAAAACTGTTTTTT	CASSFLLSSEKLFF
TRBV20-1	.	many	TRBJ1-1	TGCAGTGCTAGATCGGGGATGAACACTGAAGCTTTCTTT	CSARSGMNTEAFF
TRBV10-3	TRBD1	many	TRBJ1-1	TGTGCCATCAGTGACCAACTAACAGGGGGGAACACTGAAGCTTTCTTT	CAISDQLTGGNTEAFF